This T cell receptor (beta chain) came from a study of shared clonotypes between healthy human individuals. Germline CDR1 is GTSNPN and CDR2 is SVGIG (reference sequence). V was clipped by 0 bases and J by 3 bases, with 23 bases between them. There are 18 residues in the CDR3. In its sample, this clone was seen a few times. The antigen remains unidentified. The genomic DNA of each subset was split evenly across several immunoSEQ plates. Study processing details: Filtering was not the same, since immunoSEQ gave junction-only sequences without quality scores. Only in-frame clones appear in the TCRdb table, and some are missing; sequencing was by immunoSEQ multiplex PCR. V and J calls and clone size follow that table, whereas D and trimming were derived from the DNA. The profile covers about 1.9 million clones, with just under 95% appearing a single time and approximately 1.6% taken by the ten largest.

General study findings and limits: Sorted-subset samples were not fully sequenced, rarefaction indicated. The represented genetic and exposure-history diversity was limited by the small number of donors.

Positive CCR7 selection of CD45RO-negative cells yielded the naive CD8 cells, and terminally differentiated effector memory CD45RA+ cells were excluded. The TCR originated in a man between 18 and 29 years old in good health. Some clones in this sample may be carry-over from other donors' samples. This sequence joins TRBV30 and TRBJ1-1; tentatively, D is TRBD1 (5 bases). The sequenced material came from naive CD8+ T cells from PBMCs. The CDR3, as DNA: TGTGCCTGGAGTGTTAGCGGCACAGTCTGGCCGGGGGACACTGAAGCTTTCTTT. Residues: CAWSVSGTVWPGDTEAFF.